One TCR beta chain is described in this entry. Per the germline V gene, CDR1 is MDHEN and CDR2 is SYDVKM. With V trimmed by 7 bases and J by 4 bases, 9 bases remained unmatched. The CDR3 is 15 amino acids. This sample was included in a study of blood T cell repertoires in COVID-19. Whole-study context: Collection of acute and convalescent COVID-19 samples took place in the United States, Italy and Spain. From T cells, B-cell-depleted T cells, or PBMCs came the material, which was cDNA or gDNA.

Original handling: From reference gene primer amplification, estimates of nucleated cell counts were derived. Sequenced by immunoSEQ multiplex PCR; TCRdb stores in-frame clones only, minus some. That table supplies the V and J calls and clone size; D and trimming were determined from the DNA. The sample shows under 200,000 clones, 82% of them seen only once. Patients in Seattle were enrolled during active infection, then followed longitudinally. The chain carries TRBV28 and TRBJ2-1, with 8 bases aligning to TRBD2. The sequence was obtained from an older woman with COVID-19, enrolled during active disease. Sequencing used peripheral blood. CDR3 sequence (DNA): TGTGCCAGCATTTCAAGCGGGGGCCGTTACAATGAGCAGTTCTTC. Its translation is CASISSGGRYNEQFF.